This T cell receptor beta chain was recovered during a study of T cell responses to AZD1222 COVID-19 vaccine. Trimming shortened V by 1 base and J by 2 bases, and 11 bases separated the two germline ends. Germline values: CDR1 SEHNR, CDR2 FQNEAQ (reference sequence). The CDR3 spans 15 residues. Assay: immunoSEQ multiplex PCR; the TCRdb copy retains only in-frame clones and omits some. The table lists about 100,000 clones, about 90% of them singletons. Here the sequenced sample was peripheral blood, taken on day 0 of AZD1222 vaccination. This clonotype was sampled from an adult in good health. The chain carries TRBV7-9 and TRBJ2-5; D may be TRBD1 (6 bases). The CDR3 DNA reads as TGTGCCAGCAGCTTAGTAGTCAGGGGACAAGAGACCCAGTACTTC. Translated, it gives CASSLVVRGQETQYF.